This entry lists 20 T cell receptor beta chains sequenced from one sample in a study of shared clonotypes between healthy human individuals. CD8 cells regarded as naive lacked CD45RO, were positively chosen for CCR7, and omitted terminally differentiated effector memory CD45RA+ cells. TCRdb's table, derived via immunoSEQ multiplex PCR, lists solely in-frame clones and lacks some. The table has 1.5 million to 2.5 million clones, approximately 94% seen once. The sample taken for sequencing was naive CD8+ T cells sorted from blood. Source of these receptors: a young man in good health.

The genes are TRBV15 and TRBJ2-3; 13 bases map to TRBD2. Germline V gene data show CDR1 as LNHNV and CDR2 as YYDKDF (reference sequence). The CDR3 totals 17 residues. J gave up 2 bases and V 5 bases, and 7 bases lay outside the gene matches. The CDR3 coding sequence is TGTGCCACCAGCGAGGGACTAGCGGGACCTAACACAGATACGCAGTATTTT. Translation gives CATSEGLAGPNTDTQYF.

The J gene is TRBJ1-1, the V gene TRBV30; D unclear. Germline CDR1 and CDR2: GTSNPN and SVGIG (reference sequence). V dropped 6 bases and J dropped 2 bases, with 1 base sitting between them. The CDR3 totals 9 residues. The CDR3 sequence is CACNTEAFF. DNA for the CDR3: TGTGCCTGTAACACTGAAGCTTTCTTT.

J is TRBJ2-7 and V is TRBV9; D gene unclear. The germline V gene has CDR1 SGDLS and CDR2 YYNGEE. The CDR3 runs 13 residues. Trimming left V 0 bases short and J 3 bases short, with 7 bases between. The chain's CDR3 is CASSVAYGYEQYF. The CDR3 DNA sequence: TGTGCCAGCAGCGTAGCTTACGGCTACGAGCAGTACTTC.

V usage is TRBV6-6 and J usage is TRBJ1-1, with a weak D call TRBD1 (6 bases). This CDR3 has 14 amino acids. Germline-derived CDR1 and CDR2 are MNHNY and SVGAGI (reference sequence). V was trimmed by 2 bases and J by 8 bases, leaving 15 bases between them. The chain's CDR3 is CASSYAEGQLEAFF. CDR3 nucleotide sequence: TGTGCCAGCAGTTACGCAGAAGGACAGCTAGAAGCTTTCTTT.

The gene calls are TRBV25-1 and TRBJ2-7, with 10 nucleotides matching TRBD2. This CDR3 is 14 amino acids long. With V trimmed by 6 bases and J by 3 bases, 5 bases remained unmatched. The germline V gene has CDR1 MGHDK and CDR2 SYGVNS. The CDR3 DNA sequence: TGTGCCAGCAGCTTCTGGACTAGCGGCTACGAGCAGTACTTC. This encodes CASSFWTSGYEQYF.

The chain joins TRBV19 to TRBJ1-2, with unresolved D. Trimming stripped 5 bases from V and 1 base from J, with 8 bases between. The CDR3 is made up of 13 amino acids. Germline CDR1 LNHDA, CDR2 SQIVND (reference sequence). CDR3: CASSSRDNYGYTF. The CDR3 DNA is TGTGCCAGTAGTTCCAGAGATAACTATGGCTACACCTTC.

CDR3 in amino acids: CASSFETSGNEQFF. CDR3 in DNA: TGTGCCAGCAGCTTCGAGACTAGCGGTAATGAGCAGTTCTTC. The genes are TRBV7-2 and TRBJ2-1, with 9 bases that match TRBD2. Germline CDR1 reads SGHTA; CDR2 reads FQGNSA. The J segment lost 7 bases and the V segment lost 3 bases, leaving 4 bases of the junction unmatched. The CDR3 runs to 14 residues.

The CDR3 sequence is CASSYLAGNDEQYF. The DNA of the CDR3 is TGTGCCAGCAGTTACTTAGCGGGGAACGACGAGCAGTACTTC. The chain recombines TRBV6-6 with TRBJ2-7; 8 nucleotides agree with TRBD2. J gave up 5 bases and V 1 base, and 4 bases lay outside the gene matches. The CDR3 is made up of 14 amino acids. From germline, CDR1 is MNHNY and CDR2 SVGAGI (reference sequence).

For the CDR3, the DNA is TGTGCCAGCGGCCCCTCGGACAGCAGCTCTGGGGCCAACGTCCTGACTTTC. Residues: CASGPSDSSSGANVLTF. The chain employs TRBV2 and TRBJ2-6; tentatively, D is TRBD1 (6 bases). Trimming took off 8 bases at V and 0 bases at J, with 17 bases between the two ends. Germline V lookup: CDR1 SNHLY, CDR2 FYNNEI. The CDR3 totals 17 residues.

The chain employs TRBV6-1 and TRBJ1-5, with D maybe TRBD1 (6 bases). The CDR3 loop spans 16 amino acids. Germline V gene lookup returns CDR1 MNHNS and CDR2 SASEGT. The V end lost 1 base, the J end lost 6 bases, and 16 bases lay between the germline ends. The CDR3 sequence: CASSEGRRGYFQPQHF. In DNA, the CDR3 is TGTGCCAGCAGTGAAGGTCGCAGGGGTTATTTTCAGCCCCAGCATTTT.

With respect to this clone: This CDR3 is also generated by other DNA sequences in the sample. The chain carries TRBV6-6 and TRBJ1-5; possible D gene TRBD1, 6 bases. Germline assignment: CDR1 MNHNY and CDR2 SVGAGI (reference sequence). The CDR3 is made up of 15 amino acids. Trimming stripped 2 bases from V and 1 base from J, with 9 bases between. This chain's CDR3 is CASSYLGGSNQPQHF. The CDR3 DNA is TGTGCCAGCAGTTACCTAGGGGGGAGCAATCAGCCCCAGCATTTT.

The genes are TRBV5-8 and TRBJ2-7; D perhaps matches TRBD1 (6 bases). Germline assignment: CDR1 SGHTS and CDR2 YDEGEE. The CDR3 extends over 13 amino acids. The V end was cut by 2 bases, the J end by 5 bases, with 11 bases between. This CDR3 is CASSLNRVDEQYF. The CDR3 bases are TGTGCCAGCAGCTTAAACAGGGTTGACGAGCAGTACTTC. Full variable domain (outside the CDR3, taken from reference TRBV5-8 and TRBJ2-7): EAGVTQSPTHLIKTRGQQATLRCSPISGHTSVYWYQQALGLGLQFLLWYDEGEERNRGNFPPRFSGRQFPNYSSELNVNALELEDSALYLCASSLNRVDEQYFGPGTRLTVT.

The chain has TRBV5-6 and TRBJ1-6, with D possibly matching TRBD1 (5 bases). The V gene's germline CDR1 is SGHDT and CDR2 YYEEEE. The CDR3 runs to 16 residues. With 0 bases removed from V and 3 bases from J, the gap between germline ends came to 10 bases. The CDR3 nucleotides are TGTGCCAGCAGCTTGGTCGCGGGGGGCTATAATTCACCCCTCCACTTT. As protein: CASSLVAGGYNSPLHF.

As regards this clone: The sample holds other DNA sequences that translate to the same CDR3. The chain combines TRBV27 with TRBJ2-7; D not resolved. In germline, CDR1 is MNHEY, CDR2 SMNVEV (reference sequence). V lost 3 bases to trimming and J lost 3 bases, with 12 bases between them. CDR3 length: 14 residues. The CDR3 DNA follows: TGTGCCAGCAGTTTTGTGGGAACTGGCTACGAGCAGTACTTC. This translates into CASSFVGTGYEQYF.

The genes are TRBV30 and TRBJ1-5, with 8 positions matching TRBD1. After removal of 3 bases from V and 2 bases from J, the junction contained 15 bases not matched to a gene. CDR1 is GTSNPN and CDR2 is SVGIG in the germline V gene (reference sequence). CDR3 length: 18 residues. The DNA of the CDR3 is TGTGCCTGGAGCGAGATAAAGAGGCCGGACAGGGGCAATCAGCCCCAGCATTTT. It encodes CAWSEIKRPDRGNQPQHF.

V gene TRBV29-1 combines with J gene TRBJ1-2, with a weak D call TRBD1 (5 bases). Germline V gene sequence: CDR1 SQVTM, CDR2 ANQGSEA. Trimming removed 7 bases from V and 7 bases from J, with 13 bases in between. CDR3 length: 11 amino acids. The CDR3 spells CSAEGTSGYTF. For the CDR3, the DNA is TGCAGCGCCGAAGGGACGAGTGGCTACACCTTC.

The gene calls are TRBV28 and TRBJ1-1, with D uncertain. CDR1 is MDHEN, CDR2 SYDVKM, per germline. With 4 bases removed from V and 0 bases from J, the gap between germline ends came to 15 bases. The CDR3 is made up of 16 amino acids. The CDR3: CASSSPGKTMNTEAFF. The DNA of the CDR3 is TGTGCCAGCAGTTCCCCCGGGAAAACGATGAACACTGAAGCTTTCTTT.

As concerns this clone: This specimen includes other DNA sequences encoding the same CDR3. V gene TRBV28 combines with J gene TRBJ2-7; 8 nucleotides line up with TRBD1. The CDR3 runs 14 residues. V shed 6 bases, J shed 0 bases, and the junction held 4 bases outside the gene matches. Germline loops: CDR1 MDHEN, CDR2 SYDVKM. The CDR3 sequence: CASSLTGGSYEQYF. The DNA of the CDR3 is TGTGCCAGCAGCCTTACAGGGGGCTCCTACGAGCAGTACTTC.

The DNA of the CDR3 is TGCAGCGTTTCCGCTTTGAACACTGAAGCTTTCTTT. Protein product: CSVSALNTEAFF. J is TRBJ1-1 and V is TRBV29-1, with D unresolved. CDR1 and CDR2 (germline): SQVTM, ANQGSEA. V dropped 5 bases and J dropped 0 bases, with 7 bases sitting between them. The CDR3 is 12 residues long.

As to this clone: Other DNA sequences in this specimen translate into the identical CDR3. V is TRBV9 and J is TRBJ2-7; 10 bases align to TRBD1. Germline V gives CDR1 SGDLS, CDR2 YYNGEE. CDR3 length: 14 amino acids. After removal of 2 bases from V and 4 bases from J, the junction contained 3 bases not matched to a gene. CDR3 loop: CASSVGQGTYEQYF. CDR3 DNA: TGTGCCAGCAGCGTGGGACAGGGGACTTACGAGCAGTACTTC.